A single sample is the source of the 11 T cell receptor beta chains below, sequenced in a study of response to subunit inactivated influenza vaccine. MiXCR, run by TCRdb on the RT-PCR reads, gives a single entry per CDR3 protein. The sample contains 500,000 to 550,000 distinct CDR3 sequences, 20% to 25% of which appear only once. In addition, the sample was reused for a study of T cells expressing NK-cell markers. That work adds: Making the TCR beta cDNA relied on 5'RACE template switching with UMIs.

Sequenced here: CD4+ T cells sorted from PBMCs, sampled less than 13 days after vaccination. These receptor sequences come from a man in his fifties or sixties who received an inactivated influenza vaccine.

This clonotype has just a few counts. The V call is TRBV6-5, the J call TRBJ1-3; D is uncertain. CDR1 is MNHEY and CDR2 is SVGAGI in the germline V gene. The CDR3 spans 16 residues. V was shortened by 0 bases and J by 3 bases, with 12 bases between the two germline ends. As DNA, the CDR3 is TGTGCCAGCAGTTACTCGAGCTGGAGAGGTGGAAACACCATATATTTT. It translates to CASSYSSWRGGNTIYF.

CDR3 in amino acids: CASAQGVRETQYF. DNA for the CDR3: TGTGCCAGCGCCCAGGGTGTACGGGAGACCCAGTACTTC. The chain couples TRBV7-2 to TRBJ2-5; weak D call: TRBD1 (5 bases). V lost 8 bases, J lost 5 bases, and 15 bases lay in between. Germline CDR1 reads SGHTA; CDR2 reads FQGNSA. The CDR3 runs 13 residues.

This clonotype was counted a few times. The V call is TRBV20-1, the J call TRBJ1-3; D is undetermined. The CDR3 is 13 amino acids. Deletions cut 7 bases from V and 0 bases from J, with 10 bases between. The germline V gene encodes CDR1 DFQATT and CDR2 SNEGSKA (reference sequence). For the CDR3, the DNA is TGCAGTGGCAGCCCATTCTCTGGAAACACCATATATTTT. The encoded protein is CSGSPFSGNTIYF.

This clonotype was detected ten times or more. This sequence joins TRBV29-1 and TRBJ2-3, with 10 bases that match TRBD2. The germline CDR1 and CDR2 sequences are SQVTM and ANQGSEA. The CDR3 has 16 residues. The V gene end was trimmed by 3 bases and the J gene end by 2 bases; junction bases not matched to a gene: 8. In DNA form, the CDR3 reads TGCAGCGTTGATGGTACTAGCGGGGCACACACAGATACGCAGTATTTT. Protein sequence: CSVDGTSGAHTDTQYF.

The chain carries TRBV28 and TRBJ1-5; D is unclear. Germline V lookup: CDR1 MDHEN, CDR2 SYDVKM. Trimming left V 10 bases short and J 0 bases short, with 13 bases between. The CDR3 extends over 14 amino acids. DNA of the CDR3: TGTGCCACTCTGAGGACGCATAGCAATCAGCCCCAGCATTTT. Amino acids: CATLRTHSNQPQHF.

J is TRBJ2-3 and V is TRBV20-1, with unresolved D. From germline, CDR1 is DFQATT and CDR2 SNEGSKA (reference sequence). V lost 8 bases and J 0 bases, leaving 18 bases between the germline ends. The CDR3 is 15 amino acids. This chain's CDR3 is CSSERGAASTDTQYF. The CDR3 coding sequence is TGCAGTTCAGAGCGAGGAGCAGCTAGCACAGATACGCAGTATTTT.

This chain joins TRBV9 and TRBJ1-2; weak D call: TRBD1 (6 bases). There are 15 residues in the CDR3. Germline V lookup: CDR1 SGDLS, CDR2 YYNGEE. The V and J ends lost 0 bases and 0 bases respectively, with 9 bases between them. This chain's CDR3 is CASSVGQGPNYGYTF. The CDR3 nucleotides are TGTGCCAGCAGCGTAGGGCAGGGGCCTAACTATGGCTACACCTTC.

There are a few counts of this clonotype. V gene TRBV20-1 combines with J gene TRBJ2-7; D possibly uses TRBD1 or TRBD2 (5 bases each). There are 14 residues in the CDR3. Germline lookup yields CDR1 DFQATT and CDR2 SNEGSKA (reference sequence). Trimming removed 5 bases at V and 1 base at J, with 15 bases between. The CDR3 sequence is CSALPGAVSYEQYF. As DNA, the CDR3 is TGCAGTGCTCTCCCCGGGGCTGTATCCTACGAGCAGTACTTC.

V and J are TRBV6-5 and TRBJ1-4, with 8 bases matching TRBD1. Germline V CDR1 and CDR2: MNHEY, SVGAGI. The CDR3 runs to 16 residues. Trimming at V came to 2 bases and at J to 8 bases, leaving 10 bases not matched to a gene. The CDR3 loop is CASSYHNQGAGEKLFF. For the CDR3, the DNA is TGTGCCAGCAGTTACCACAACCAGGGGGCGGGGGAAAAACTGTTTTTT.

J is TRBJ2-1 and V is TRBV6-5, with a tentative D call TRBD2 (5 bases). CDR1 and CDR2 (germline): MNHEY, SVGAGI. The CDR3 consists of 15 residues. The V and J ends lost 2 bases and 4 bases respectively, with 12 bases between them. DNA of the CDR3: TGTGCCAGCAGTTACCAACTGGGGAGATACAATGAGCAGTTCTTC. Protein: CASSYQLGRYNEQFF.

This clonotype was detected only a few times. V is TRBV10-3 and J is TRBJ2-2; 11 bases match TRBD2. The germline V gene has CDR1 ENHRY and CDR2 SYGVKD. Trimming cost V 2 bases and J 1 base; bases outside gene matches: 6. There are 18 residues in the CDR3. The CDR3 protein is CAISEPGLAALNTGELFF. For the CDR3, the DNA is TGTGCCATCAGTGAGCCGGGACTAGCGGCCTTGAACACCGGGGAGCTGTTTTTT.